The rows below give T cell receptor beta chains drawn from one sample of a study of blood T cell repertoires in COVID-19. Here immunoSEQ multiplex PCR was the method, and the copy in TCRdb shows in-frame clones only, minus some. This sample has about 220,000 clones, with roughly 84% found just once. The sample was peripheral blood. These receptors were obtained from a man between 50 and 59 years old with active or convalescent COVID-19. CDR3s include the opening cysteine and the closing phenylalanine or tryptophan. D genes are given only for firm matches. Not all rows give a size; the values are once, few, many and, for expanded clones, a class.

J gene	V gene	clone size	D gene	CDR3 DNA	CDR3 protein
TRBJ2-2	TRBV7-6	.	.	TGTGCCAGCAGCTCTCTAAACACCGGGGAGCTGTTTTTT	CASSSLNTGELFF
TRBJ1-1	TRBV15	.	TRBD1	TGTGCCACCAGCACAGGGGGCACCACTGAAGCTTTCTTT	CATSTGGTTEAFF
TRBJ2-5	TRBV7-9	.	.	TGTGCCAGCAGACTGGACGGGAATACGGAGACCCAGTACTTC	CASRLDGNTETQYF
TRBJ2-3	TRBV7-9	once	.	TGTGCCAGCAGCCCTAGCGAGACAGATACGCAGTATTTT	CASSPSETDTQYF
TRBJ1-1	TRBV11-2	.	.	TGTGCCAGCAGCTTAGCCTACAGGGCGGCTGAAGCTTTCTTT	CASSLAYRAAEAFF
TRBJ2-3	TRBV3-1/TRBV3-2	once	TRBD2	TGTGCCAGCAGCCAAGATCGCCTAGCGGGCAACACAGATACGCAGTATTTT	CASSQDRLAGNTDTQYF
TRBJ2-5	TRBV5-5	few	.	TGTGCCAGCAGCTTCGGTCCGGGGGAGCGAGAGACCCAGTACTTC	CASSFGPGERETQYF
TRBJ1-1	TRBV7-6	.	.	TGTGCCAGCAGCCGAGACGGGGGAGAAGCTTTCTTT	CASSRDGGEAFF
TRBJ2-5	TRBV24-1	.	.	TGTGCCACCAGTGACCCAGGGTACCAAGAGACCCAGTACTTC	CATSDPGYQETQYF
TRBJ2-7	TRBV7-2	.	TRBD1	TGTGCCAGCAGCTTAGAGCGGACAGGGGTTGAGCAGTACTTC	CASSLERTGVEQYF
TRBJ2-1	TRBV5-4	.	.	TGTGCCAGCAGCCCGAGGCGAGGGAGCGGTTACAATGAGCAGTTCTTC	CASSPRRGSGYNEQFF
TRBJ2-1	TRBV18	.	TRBD2	TGTGCCAGCTCACCACGACCCTCGGGACTAGCGGGAAGCTCCTACAATGAGCAGTTCTTC	CASSPRPSGLAGSSYNEQFF
TRBJ1-6	TRBV18	.	.	TGTGCCAGCTCCCGCGCCGGGACGGGGGGCTATAATTCACCCCTCCACTTT	CASSRAGTGGYNSPLHF
TRBJ1-5	TRBV7-2	.	.	TGTGCCAGCAGCTTAGCCCAGAATCAGCCCCAGCATTTT	CASSLAQNQPQHF
TRBJ1-2	TRBV2	once	TRBD1	TGTGCCAGCAGTGACGCGATAGCAGGGGGAAACTATGGCTACACCTTC	CASSDAIAGGNYGYTF
TRBJ2-1	TRBV11-3	.	.	TGTGCCAGCAGCCAAGGGGGTGGCTCCTACAATGAGCAGTTCTTC	CASSQGGGSYNEQFF
TRBJ2-7	TRBV18	.	.	TGTGCCAGCTCACCACGGACAGACAACCCCTCCTACGAGCAGTACTTC	CASSPRTDNPSYEQYF
TRBJ1-4	TRBV5-6	.	.	TGTGCCAGCAGCTTGGAGGGAGGAAGCGGTGAAAAACTGTTTTTT	CASSLEGGSGEKLFF
TRBJ1-2	TRBV7-9	.	TRBD1	TGTGCCAGCAGCCAGGGACAGGGGGATGGCTACACCTTC	CASSQGQGDGYTF
TRBJ1-2	TRBV6-1	.	.	TGTGCCAGCAGTGAAGCGCGAGGATATGGCTACACCTTC	CASSEARGYGYTF
TRBJ2-1	TRBV4-1	.	.	TGCGCCAGCAGCTACCCGGGGAGGCGCACTGAGCAGTTCTTC	CASSYPGRRTEQFF
TRBJ2-2	TRBV7-3	.	.	TGTGCCAGCAGCTTAACGTATGCGGGGCCGAACACCGGGGAGCTGTTTTTT	CASSLTYAGPNTGELFF
TRBJ1-1	TRBV4-1	.	TRBD1	TGCGCCAGCAGCCGCACAGGGGGGAACACTGAAGCTTTCTTT	CASSRTGGNTEAFF
TRBJ2-5	TRBV28	.	.	TGTGCCAGCAGTTCGTTTCGGGGTGAACAAGAGACCCAGTACTTC	CASSSFRGEQETQYF
TRBJ2-5	TRBV6-1	.	.	TGTGCCAGCAGTGCCTCACCCTTCTCGGGTTTATGGGAGACCCAGTACTTC	CASSASPFSGLWETQYF
TRBJ2-5	TRBV30	.	.	TGTGCCTGGAGTCCGGGAGAGACCCAGTACTTC	CAWSPGETQYF
TRBJ2-1	TRBV11-3	.	.	TGTGCCAGCAGCTTAGTTGACTCCCCTCGTGATGAGCAGTTCTTC	CASSLVDSPRDEQFF
TRBJ2-5	TRBV13	once	.	TGTGCCAGCAGTAGAGAACAGGGGGGGAGAGAGACCCAGTACTTC	CASSREQGGRETQYF
TRBJ1-4	TRBV7-8	.	.	TGTGCCAGCAGCTTCGGGACAACTAATGAAAAACTGTTTTTT	CASSFGTTNEKLFF
TRBJ1-1	TRBV5-1	.	.	TGCGCCAGCACTGTTGGGACACTGAACACTGAAGCTTTCTTT	CASTVGTLNTEAFF
TRBJ2-5	TRBV7-6	.	TRBD1	TGTGCCAGCAGCTTGGTTCCCGGGACAGGGGAGACCCCTCGGGAGACCCAGTACTTC	CASSLVPGTGETPRETQYF
TRBJ2-5	TRBV27	.	TRBD1	TGTGCCAGCAGTTTAGGGACAGGGTTCCCCTTCGACCAAGAGACCCAGTACTTC	CASSLGTGFPFDQETQYF
TRBJ1-2	TRBV5-1	.	TRBD1	TGCGCCAGCAGCGCCCGACAGGGGGCGGAGGGCTACACCTTC	CASSARQGAEGYTF
TRBJ2-2	TRBV9	once	.	TGTGCCAGCAGAGCCACCGGAGACCCTAACACCGGGGAGCTGTTTTTT	CASRATGDPNTGELFF
TRBJ2-1	TRBV7-9	.	.	TGTGCCAGCAGCTTAGGACTAGTGGGGGGGCTCGATGAGCAGTTCTTC	CASSLGLVGGLDEQFF
TRBJ2-1	TRBV12-5	.	TRBD1	TGTGCTAGTGCCCTGGGACAGGGACGGGAGCAGTTCTTC	CASALGQGREQFF
TRBJ2-7	TRBV12-3/TRBV12-4	.	.	TGTGCCAGCAGTTTAGAGCCCAACGAGCAGTACTTC	CASSLEPNEQYF
TRBJ2-7	TRBV18	few	.	TGTGCCAGCTCACCATCACAGGGTTCGGCCCACGAGCAGTACTTC	CASSPSQGSAHEQYF
TRBJ2-7	TRBV5-1	.	.	TGCGCCAGCAGCTTCCGTCTATCATACGAGCAGTACTTC	CASSFRLSYEQYF
TRBJ2-2	TRBV4-2	few	.	TGTGCCAGCAGCCCTAGACTTTGGGGAGGTGGAGGCACCGGGGAGCTGTTTTTT	CASSPRLWGGGGTGELFF
TRBJ1-2	TRBV4-2	.	.	TGTGCCAGCAGCTCCCCTGGACAGAACTATGGCTACACCTTC	CASSSPGQNYGYTF
TRBJ2-5	TRBV2	.	TRBD2	TGTGCCAGCAGTGAATACGGGACTAGCGGAGGGTACCAAGAGACCCAGTACTTC	CASSEYGTSGGYQETQYF
TRBJ1-1	TRBV29-1	.	TRBD1	TGCAGCGTGGACCCAGAGACAGGGTATCAGGACGGTGAAGCTTTCTTT	CSVDPETGYQDGEAFF
TRBJ2-7	TRBV5-4	.	TRBD2	TGTGCCAGCAGCTTGGGTTTCGGGCGGGAGCGCGAGCAGTACTTC	CASSLGFGREREQYF
TRBJ1-2	TRBV29-1	.	TRBD1	TGCAGCGCCACGACAGGGTCTGGAGGCTACACCTTC	CSATTGSGGYTF
TRBJ1-1	TRBV7-6	.	TRBD1	TGTGCCAGCAGCTTAGGACAGGGAACGAGCGCGAACACTGAAGCTTTCTTT	CASSLGQGTSANTEAFF
TRBJ1-3	TRBV21-1	.	.	TGTGCCAGCACCCCGTACAGGGGTAACTCTGGAAACACCATATATTTT	CASTPYRGNSGNTIYF
TRBJ2-1	TRBV15	once	TRBD1	TGTGCCACCAGCAGAGGACAGGGGTACGGTGATGAGCAGTTCTTC	CATSRGQGYGDEQFF
TRBJ2-1	TRBV29-1	.	.	TGCAGCGTTGAAAGGGTTTCGGGAGTCAACTACAATGAGCAGTTCTTC	CSVERVSGVNYNEQFF
TRBJ2-1	TRBV10-3	.	.	TGTGCCATCAATGGCGGGATTGGGAATGAGCAGTTCTTC	CAINGGIGNEQFF
TRBJ2-5	TRBV20-1	.	.	TGCAGTGCTAGCGAAGAGACCCAGTACTTC	CSASEETQYF
TRBJ1-6	TRBV3-1/TRBV3-2	.	.	TGTGCCAGCAGCCTAACCCCAGGACAGCTCTCCTATAATTCACCCCTCCACTTT	CASSLTPGQLSYNSPLHF